These 5 T cell receptor beta chains came from one sample sequenced in a study of CD8+ T cells in alopecia areata. The study sorted pooled cutaneous lymph node cells by CD4, CD8alpha, NKG2D, NKG2ACE and other markers. TCR sequencing used cDNA made by reverse transcription of extracted RNA. Method: immunoSEQ multiplex PCR; TCRdb's copy keeps in-frame clones and lacks some. Singletons are absent from the sample, which has approximately 280,000 clones. The material sequenced was CD4+ T cells sorted from a lymph node. These receptor sequences come from a C3H/HeJ mouse with alopecia areata. The mice in this strain carry MHC haplotype H2-k.

This clone has just a few counts. Mouse names are used for the genes. The read gets to within 3 residues of the CDR3 end, and the germline J gene fills in the rest. This chain uses TRBV5 with TRBJ1-6; tentative D call: TRBD1 (5 bases). TRBJ1-6 carries the ORF label, with uncertain function. V dropped 4 bases and J dropped 2 bases, with 12 bases sitting between them. CDR1 and CDR2 (germline): LGHNA, YNLKQL (reference sequence). The CDR3 spans 16 residues. The CDR3 DNA, read in part, is TGTGCCAGCAGCCGAAAAGACAGAGCCTATAATTCGCCC. Translating gives CASSRKDRAYNSP. The entire CDR3 is CASSRKDRAYNSPLYF.

Remarks on this clone: These gene names are mouse names. The CDR3 end falls 4 residues outside the read, so it is completed with the germline J gene. The rearrangement links TRBV1 to TRBJ2-1; 7 nucleotides agree with TRBD2. J gave up 0 bases and V 6 bases, and 5 bases lay outside the gene matches. This CDR3 contains 15 residues. Germline V CDR1 and CDR2: NSQYPW, LRSPGD (reference sequence). The part of the CDR3 DNA that was read is TGCACCTGCAGGTTGGGGGGACCTAACTATGCT. The encoded protein is CTCRLGGPNYA. The full CDR3 protein reads CTCRLGGPNYAEQFF. The full variable domain, with the rest looked up from reference TRBV1 and TRBJ2-1, is VTLLEQNPRWRLVPRGQAVNLRCILKNSQYPWMSWYQQDLQKQLQWLFTLRSPGDKEVKSLPGADYLATRVTDTELRLQVANMSQGRTLYCTCRLGGPNYAEQFFGPGTRLTVL.

This clone has just a few counts. The gene symbols are mouse symbols. Sequencing ends 4 residues short of the CDR3 end; the germline J gene provides the rest. The sample has other DNA sequences that encode this CDR3 too. The chain recombines TRBV31 with TRBJ2-7; TRBD2 matches 12 bases. This CDR3 region has 13 residues. CDR1 is GKSSPN, CDR2 SITVG, per germline. The sequenced part of the CDR3 DNA is TGTGCCTGGAGTGGGACTGGGGGGTAT. It yields the protein CAWSGTGGY. The full CDR3 protein is CAWSGTGGYEQYF. Full variable domain (outside the CDR3, taken from reference TRBV31 and TRBJ2-7): AQTIHQWPVAEIKAVGSPLSLGCTIKGKSSPNLYWYWQATGGTLQQLFYSITVGQVESVVQLNLSASRPKDDQFILSTEKLLLSHSGFYLCAWSGTGGYEQYFGPGTRLTVL.

This clone was detected a few times. Any gene name here is a mouse gene name. The read ends 4 residues before the CDR3 terminus; that terminus is restored from the germline J gene. J is TRBJ2-7 and V is TRBV19; D may be TRBD2 (6 bases). Germline lookup yields CDR1 FNHDT and CDR2 SITEND (reference sequence). V lost 6 bases and J lost 0, with 13 bases in between. This CDR3 has 14 amino acids. CDR3 DNA (partial): TGTGCCAGCACCCGACTGGAGAGCTCCTAT. Translated, it gives CASTRLESSY. The entire CDR3 protein reads CASTRLESSYEQYF.

The table lists this clone with many counts. Any gene name here is a mouse gene name. The CDR3 is cut off 4 residues early in the read; its end comes from the germline J gene. The J gene is TRBJ1-1, the V gene TRBV17, with 8 bases matching TRBD1. Germline CDR1 MNHDT, CDR2 YYDKIL. This CDR3 has 13 amino acids. This CDR3 is CASSRRQGTEVFF. Partial CDR3 DNA: TGTGCTAGCAGTAGGCGACAGGGGACA.